One and the same sample provided the 25 T cell receptor beta chains below, sequenced in a study of blood T cells in healthy people across ages. A second PCR of roughly 7 to 11 cycles used a sample-barcoded 5' primer and a J-beta primer mix. One entry per CDR3 protein results from TCRdb running MiXCR on the 5' RACE reads. Among more than 900,000 distinct CDR3 sequences listed, 25% to 30% were seen once. These data were likewise used in another study, on T cells of mothers and their children.

The sequenced sample was blood. The receptors come from a woman between 35 and 50 years old in good health.

This clonotype came up many times. One end of the junction does not line up with germline, which may come from a read error. The chain joins TRBV5-1 to TRBJ2-5; TRBD1 matches at 8 bases. Germline assignment: CDR1 SGHRS and CDR2 YFSETQ. The CDR3 contains 14 residues. CDR3 sequence (DNA): TGCGCCAGCAGCTCTAGGACAGGGCAAGCGACCCAGTACTTC. It yields the protein CASSSRTGQATQYF.

This clonotype has just one count. The rearrangement uses TRBV12-3 or TRBV12-4 and TRBJ1-2; D is unclear. This CDR3 region has 12 residues. Trimming cost V 5 bases and J 10 bases, with 14 bases left between them. CDR3 DNA sequence: TGTGCCAGCAGTCCCGGACTGATTGACTACACCTTC. Encoded protein: CASSPGLIDYTF.

This clonotype has just a few counts. CDR3 residues: CASSGSSDTQYF. The CDR3 DNA sequence: TGTGCCAGCAGTGGTAGTTCAGATACGCAGTATTTT. The chain couples TRBV7-2 to TRBJ2-3; D gene ambiguous. The V gene's germline CDR1 is SGHTA and CDR2 FQGNSA. The V end was cut by 6 bases, the J end by 4 bases, with 8 bases between. The CDR3 totals 12 residues.

In this sample, this clonotype turned up many times. The genes are TRBV7-2 and TRBJ2-7, with TRBD2 as a possible D gene (6 bases). Germline V CDR1 and CDR2: SGHTA, FQGNSA. V lost 4 bases to trimming and J lost 4 bases, with 14 bases between them. CDR3 length: 14 residues. The CDR3 DNA follows: TGTGCCAGCAGCTCGATGGGCGGGGAGTACGAGCAGTACTTC. Its translation: CASSSMGGEYEQYF. Complete variable domain (other parts from reference TRBV7-2 and TRBJ2-7): GAGVSQSPSNKVTEKGKDVELRCDPISGHTALYWYRQSLGQGLEFLIYFQGNSAPDKSGLPSDRFSAERTGGSVSTLTIQRTQQEDSAVYLCASSSMGGEYEQYFGPGTRLTVT.

CDR3 amino acids: CASSPEYPSVSYNEQFF. DNA for the CDR3: TGTGCCAGCAGCCCCGAATACCCGAGCGTCTCCTACAATGAGCAGTTCTTC. The chain uses TRBV4-2 and TRBJ2-1; the D is unclear. Germline CDR1 reads LGHNA; CDR2 reads YNFKEQ. V shed 4 bases and J shed 0 bases, with 16 bases lying between them. The CDR3 has 17 amino acids.

The table lists this clonotype with many counts. An end of the junction does not agree with germline; a read error may underlie this. The chain joins TRBV6-1 to TRBJ1-2; D ambiguous. The CDR3 has 18 amino acids. In germline, CDR1 is MNHNS, CDR2 SASEGT. The CDR3: CASSQASHTLLRSIGYTF. For the CDR3, the DNA is TGTGCCAGCAGTCAAGCCTCTCACACCCTCTTAAGGAGTATTGGCTACACCTTC.

This clonotype was detected only a few times. The chain combines TRBV6-1 with TRBJ1-5; unclear D gene. The germline V gene encodes CDR1 MNHNS and CDR2 SASEGT. This CDR3 has 14 amino acids. Trimming pared 2 bases from V and 2 bases from J, leaving 7 bases between. The CDR3 DNA is TGTGCCAGCAGTGAAAATGGGCGCAATCAGCCCCAGCATTTT. It yields the protein CASSENGRNQPQHF.

This clonotype was recorded many times. The chain links TRBV4-1 to TRBJ1-2, with TRBD1 identical over 7 bases. CDR1 MGHRA and CDR2 YSYEKL come from the germline V gene. The CDR3 consists of 14 residues. After removal of 4 bases from V and 3 bases from J, the junction contained 5 bases not matched to a gene. Written as DNA, the CDR3 is TGCGCCAGCAGCCTGGACAGGTTATACTATGGCTACACCTTC. It yields the protein CASSLDRLYYGYTF.

This clonotype has a count of ten or more. The rearrangement links TRBV7-2 to TRBJ2-5, with D possibly being TRBD2 (7 bases). V was clipped by 0 bases and J by 7 bases, with 9 bases between them. CDR1 and CDR2 (germline): SGHTA, FQGNSA. The CDR3 covers 13 residues. The CDR3 region has the DNA TGTGCCAGCAGCTTAGCGAGGGGGGGGACCCAGTACTTC. Protein product: CASSLARGGTQYF. The full variable domain, its missing parts supplied by reference TRBV7-2 and TRBJ2-5, is GAGVSQSPSNKVTEKGKDVELRCDPISGHTALYWYRQSLGQGLEFLIYFQGNSAPDKSGLPSDRFSAERTGGSVSTLTIQRTQQEDSAVYLCASSLARGGTQYFGPGTRLLVL.

The table lists this clonotype with a few counts. The chain recombines TRBV6-1 with TRBJ2-3; D is uncertain. The CDR3 is 15 residues long. The germline V and J ends were trimmed by 5 bases and 2 bases, with 14 bases remaining between them. CDR1 and CDR2 from the germline V gene are MNHNS and SASEGT. Written as DNA, the CDR3 is TGTGCCAGCAGTCCCCCGATCCTCTCCACAGATACGCAGTATTTT. This sequence encodes CASSPPILSTDTQYF.

The CDR3 bases are TGTGCCAGCAAGCCGACAGGGACCTACGAGCAGTACTTC. This sequence encodes CASKPTGTYEQYF. The chain couples TRBV2 to TRBJ2-7, with 7 bases that match TRBD1. The CDR3 is 13 amino acids. Looked up from germline, CDR1 is SNHLY and CDR2 is FYNNEI. Trimming took 7 bases from V and 2 from J; bases not matched to a gene: 5.

Concerning this clonotype: At one end the junction does not follow the germline gene, possibly because of a read error. The rearrangement joins TRBV5-1 to TRBJ1-4; 8 bases fit TRBD1. The germline V gene encodes CDR1 SGHRS and CDR2 YFSETQ. The CDR3 runs 16 residues. The CDR3 is CASSLAIDRGGEKRFF. CDR3 sequence (DNA): TGCGCCAGCAGCTTGGCCATCGACAGGGGCGGTGAAAAACGGTTTTTT.

J is TRBJ1-1 and V is TRBV20-1, with D maybe TRBD1 (5 bases). Trimming left V 6 bases short and J 4 bases short, with 15 bases between. The CDR3 has 13 residues. Germline CDR1 and CDR2: DFQATT and SNEGSKA (reference sequence). DNA for the CDR3: TGCAGTGCCCCTAGAGGGGCTGGCACTGAAGCTTTCTTT. Protein product: CSAPRGAGTEAFF.

The V call is TRBV12-3 or TRBV12-4, the J call TRBJ1-2, with D possibly TRBD1 on 6 matching bases. The CDR3 sequence is 13 residues long. The V end was cut by 8 bases, the J end by 5 bases, with 15 bases between. CDR3 sequence: CASGSGGYYGYTF. CDR3 nucleotide sequence: TGTGCCAGCGGCTCGGGGGGCTATTATGGCTACACCTTC.

Many counts were recorded for this clonotype. The chain carries TRBV4-1 and TRBJ2-7; D ambiguous. The germline CDR1 and CDR2 sequences are MGHRA and YSYEKL. V was clipped by 4 bases and J by 0 bases, with 10 bases between them. CDR3 length: 14 residues. For the CDR3, the DNA is TGCGCCAGCAGCCGAGAATCCGTCTCCTACGAGCAGTACTTC. Translating gives CASSRESVSYEQYF.

This clonotype was observed a few times. The chain joins TRBV29-1 to TRBJ2-1, with a weak D call TRBD1 (6 bases). V was cut by 8 bases and J by 1 base, with 12 bases left in between. The CDR3 sequence is 13 residues long. The germline V gene has CDR1 SQVTM and CDR2 ANQGSEA. The CDR3 region has the DNA TGCAGCTCCCAGGGGAATTCCTACAATGAGCAGTTCTTC. It codes for CSSQGNSYNEQFF.

This clonotype showed up many times. The rearrangement links TRBV6-1 to TRBJ2-7, with D tentatively TRBD1 (5 bases). The CDR3 loop spans 15 amino acids. The V and J ends lost 4 bases and 3 bases respectively, with 16 bases between them. The germline gives CDR1 MNHNS, CDR2 SASEGT. CDR3 residues: CASSGSGLAYYEQYF. CDR3 nucleotide sequence: TGTGCCAGCAGTGGTTCAGGGCTTGCTTACTACGAGCAGTACTTC.

This clonotype was detected many times. The V call is TRBV12-5, the J call TRBJ2-1, with 7 bases aligning to TRBD1. CDR3 length equals 16 residues. Trimming removed 5 bases from V and 8 bases from J; junction bases left unmatched: 15. Looked up from germline, CDR1 is LGHNT and CDR2 is FRNRAP. The chain's CDR3 is CASGTGTVAFGDEQFF. The CDR3 DNA reads TGTGCTAGTGGTACCGGGACAGTCGCTTTTGGGGATGAGCAGTTCTTC.

The genes are TRBV20-1 and TRBJ1-1, with 10 bases matching TRBD1. The CDR3 sequence is 16 residues long. Looked up from germline, CDR1 is DFQATT and CDR2 is SNEGSKA (reference sequence). The trim removed 2 bases at V and 5 bases at J, leaving 11 bases unmatched. The CDR3 nucleotides are TGCAGTGCTAGAAACCCGACAGGGGGCGCCCGGACTGAAGCTTTCTTT. It specifies CSARNPTGGARTEAFF.

This clonotype was counted only a few times. The chain recombines TRBV7-2 with TRBJ2-3, with D possibly being TRBD2 (5 bases). From germline, CDR1 is SGHTA and CDR2 FQGNSA. The ends were cut back, 5 bases at V and 2 bases at J, with 14 bases in the middle. The CDR3 has 15 amino acids. The CDR3 DNA sequence: TGTGCCAGCAGCCGGGGTGGACTCGACACAGATACGCAGTATTTT. Residues: CASSRGGLDTDTQYF.

In regard to this clonotype: Being one base from a much bigger clone, this may be a read error. The CDR3 DNA is TGTGCCACCAGTAATGGGCAGAACTATGGCTACACCTTC. Its protein product is CATSNGQNYGYTF. V usage is TRBV24-1 and J usage is TRBJ1-2; D gene ambiguous. The CDR3 covers 13 residues. Trimming pared 6 bases from V and 2 bases from J, leaving 9 bases between. Germline-derived CDR1 and CDR2 are KGHDR and SFDVKD.

This sequence joins TRBV7-2 and TRBJ2-7, with TRBD1 matching over 7 bases. This CDR3 contains 13 residues. The V segment lost 8 bases and the J segment 2 bases; nucleotides outside the gene matches: 6. CDR1 and CDR2 (germline): SGHTA, FQGNSA. The chain's CDR3 is CASGTQGAYEQYF. CDR3 nucleotides: TGTGCCAGCGGAACCCAGGGGGCCTACGAGCAGTACTTC.

This chain joins TRBV14 and TRBJ2-2, with TRBD1 matching 7 bases. V trimming: 0 bases; J trimming: 7 bases; junction bases outside the gene matches: 2. This CDR3 has 14 residues. The germline V gene has CDR1 SGHDN and CDR2 FVKESK. This CDR3 is CASSQDRGNGELFF. CDR3 nucleotide sequence: TGTGCCAGCAGCCAAGACAGGGGGAACGGGGAGCTGTTTTTT.

This clonotype was recorded a few times. V usage is TRBV2 and J usage is TRBJ2-1; the D is unclear. From germline, CDR1 is SNHLY and CDR2 FYNNEI. The CDR3 spans 11 residues. V lost 5 bases and J 12 bases, leaving 11 bases between the germline ends. CDR3 residues: CASSRRQGQFF. Here the CDR3 DNA reads TGTGCCAGCAGTCGACGTCAAGGGCAGTTCTTC.

This clonotype showed up many times. The chain carries TRBV5-1 and TRBJ2-7, with TRBD1 as a possible D gene (5 bases). The ends were cut back, 0 bases at V and 2 bases at J, with 9 bases in the middle. This CDR3 contains 14 residues. Germline loops: CDR1 SGHRS, CDR2 YFSETQ. DNA of the CDR3: TGCGCCAGCAGCTTGGAACAGGACCCCTACGAGCAGTACTTC. It encodes CASSLEQDPYEQYF.